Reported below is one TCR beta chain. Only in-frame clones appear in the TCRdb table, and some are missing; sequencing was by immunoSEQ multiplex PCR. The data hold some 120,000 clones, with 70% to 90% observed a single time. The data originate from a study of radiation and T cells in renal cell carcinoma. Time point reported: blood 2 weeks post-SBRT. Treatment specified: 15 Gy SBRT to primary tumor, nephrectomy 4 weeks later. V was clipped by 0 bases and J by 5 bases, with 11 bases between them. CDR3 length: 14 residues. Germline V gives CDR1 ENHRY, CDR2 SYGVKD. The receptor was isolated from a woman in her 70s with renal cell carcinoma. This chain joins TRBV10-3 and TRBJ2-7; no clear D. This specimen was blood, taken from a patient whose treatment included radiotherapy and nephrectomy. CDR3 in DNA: TGTGCCATCAGTGAGTCGAAGACAAGGGACGAGCAGTACTTC. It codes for CAISESKTRDEQYF.